This TCR beta chain was obtained from a study of control samples from healthy donors and cancer patients. Assay used: immunoSEQ multiplex PCR; TCRdb lists only in-frame clones, some missing. The data contain around 150,000 clones, 85% to 90% of them seen just once; the ten biggest clones take up more than 10%. The CDR3 runs to 19 residues. Looked up from germline, CDR1 is LNHNV and CDR2 is YYDKDF (reference sequence). V lost 5 bases and J lost 0; bases outside the gene matches: 11. The material sequenced was blood. The clonotype comes from a man in his thirties or forties in good health. The chain has TRBV15 and TRBJ2-1, with TRBD2 matching 12 bases. The CDR3 loop is CATSSPGLAGPSSYNEQFF. The CDR3 DNA is TGTGCCACCAGCTCCCCGGGACTAGCGGGCCCTAGCTCCTACAATGAGCAGTTCTTC.